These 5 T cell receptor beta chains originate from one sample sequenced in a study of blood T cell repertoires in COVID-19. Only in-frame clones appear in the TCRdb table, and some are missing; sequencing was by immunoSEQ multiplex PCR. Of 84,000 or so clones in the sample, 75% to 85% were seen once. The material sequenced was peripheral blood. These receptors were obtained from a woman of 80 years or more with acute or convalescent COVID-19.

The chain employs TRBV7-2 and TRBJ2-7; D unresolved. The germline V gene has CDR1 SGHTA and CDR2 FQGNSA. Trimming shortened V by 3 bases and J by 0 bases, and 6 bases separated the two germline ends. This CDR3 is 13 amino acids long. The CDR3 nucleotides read TGTGCCAGCAGCTTCGAGCTCTCCTACGAGCAGTACTTC. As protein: CASSFELSYEQYF.

DNA of the CDR3: TGTGCCAGCACCCCGCCGGGTTTGAACACTGAAGCTTTCTTT. Its protein is CASTPPGLNTEAFF. This rearrangement joins TRBV6-5 to TRBJ1-1; D remains unclear. CDR3 size: 14 residues. The V gene's germline CDR1 is MNHEY and CDR2 SVGAGI. Trimming took 7 bases from V and 0 from J, leaving 12 bases between them.

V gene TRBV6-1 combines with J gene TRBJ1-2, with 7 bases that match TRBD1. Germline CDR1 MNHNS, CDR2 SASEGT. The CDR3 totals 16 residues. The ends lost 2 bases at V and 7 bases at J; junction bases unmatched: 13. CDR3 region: CASSERRDSLRFGYTF. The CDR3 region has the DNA TGTGCCAGCAGTGAAAGACGGGACAGCCTTAGGTTTGGCTACACCTTC.

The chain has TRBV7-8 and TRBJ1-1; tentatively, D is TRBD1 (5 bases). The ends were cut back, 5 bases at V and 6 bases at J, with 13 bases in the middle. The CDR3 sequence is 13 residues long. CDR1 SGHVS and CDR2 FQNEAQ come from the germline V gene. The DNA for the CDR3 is TGTGCCAGCAGCAATCGACAGACCCCTGAAGCTTTCTTT. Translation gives CASSNRQTPEAFF. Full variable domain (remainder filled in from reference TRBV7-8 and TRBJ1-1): GAGVSQSPRYKVAKRGQDVALRCDPISGHVSLFWYQQALGQGPEFLTYFQNEAQLDKSGLPSDRFFAERPEGSVSTLKIQRTQQEDSAVYLCASSNRQTPEAFFGQGTRLTVV.

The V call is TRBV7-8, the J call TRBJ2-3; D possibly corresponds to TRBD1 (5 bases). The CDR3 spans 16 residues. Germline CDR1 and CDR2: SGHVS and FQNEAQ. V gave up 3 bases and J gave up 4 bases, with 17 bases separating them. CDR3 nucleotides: TGTGCCAGCAGCTTTAGCCCAGGGTATTTGGCAGATACGCAGTATTTT. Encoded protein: CASSFSPGYLADTQYF.